The text below deals with one T cell receptor (beta chain). No antigen is known for it. No much larger clonotype is one base removed from it; base qualities were not supplied. Compared with germline, V lacks 5 bases and J lacks 1 base; bases without a gene match: 4. From the cysteine through the phenylalanine, the CDR3 covers 15 amino acids. Just CDR3 DNA is preserved here, 45 bases in frame from base 1. The germline V gene encodes CDR1 LNHDA and CDR2 SQIVND (reference sequence). This specimen comes from a study of blood T cell repertoires in COVID-19 (TCRdb year 2020). Background on the whole study: Samples covering the acute and convalescent phases of COVID-19 were provided by collaborators in the United States, Italy and Spain. The prospective study material was composed of cDNA or gDNA derived from T cells, B-cell-depleted T cells, or PBMCs. The dataset comprised deeply sampled blood TCRbeta repertoires from subjects exposed to, actively infected with, or recovered from COVID-19. A freely available public database, intended as a resource for researchers studying the immune response to SARS-CoV-2, is where the repertoires were released. Samples came from the ongoing ImmuneRACE study (first 160 participants) plus 1,254 subjects from 6 global collaborators. Nearly every sample came with metadata listing a de-identified subject ID, COVID-19 status, age in years and sex. Where available, HLA class I and class II types were obtained from metadata supplied by the sample provider rather than from assay-based typing. On the study overall, not on this receptor specifically: The amount of clinical and demographic metadata varied by source and participant and was provided uncurated.

The collaborating institutions used their own protocols to collect whole blood in K2EDTA tubes. For TCRbeta analysis, collaborator samples were shipped as frozen whole blood, as isolated PBMCs, or as DNA extracted from either sample type. The immunoSEQ Assay, a bias-controlled multiplex PCR, was used to amplify TCRbeta CDR3 regions from genomic DNA. In the authors' own workflow: Within the assay, amplification of reference gene primers was used to estimate how many nucleated cells each sample contained. To quantify the absolute abundance of each unique TCRbeta CDR3 rearrangement, sequence reads were collapsed and filtered. For each sample, productive Simpson clonality was calculated by taking the square root of Simpson's diversity index across productive rearrangements. As stored in TCRdb, this immuneACCESS dataset retains in-frame rearrangements with V and J assigned. A fraction of the clones does not appear; measured against another copy, unresolved V genes explain less than half of the discrepancy, and the remainder lacks a known reason. That table gives V, J and clone size, and the DNA gave D and trimming. The sample profile shows about 60,000 clones; around 90% of them were found once. The ten largest clones capture about 4.4% of the sample.

Sequencing input: peripheral blood. The sequence derives from a man in his sixties with acute or convalescent COVID-19. The sequence links TRBV19 to TRBJ2-1; the central 8 bases match TRBD1. The bases read TGTGCCAGTAGTCCCGACAGGGGTTCCTACAATGAGCAGTTCTTC. Translated, this is CASSPDRGSYNEQFF.